The sequence of this TCR beta chain was determined in a study of early T cells in non-severe SARS-CoV-2 infection (dated by TCRdb to 2020 to 2022). Regarding the study in general: Bulk RNA from unsorted whole blood was used for TCR sequencing, so alpha and beta chains could not be paired.

The protocol used for the library was 5' RACE. Sequencing was carried out with a NextSeq 500. Unique molecular identifiers were attached to individual cDNA molecules in the TCR library protocol so that sequencing error and PCR bias could be corrected. Both TCR alpha and beta chains were sequenced, and tight co-correlation was observed between alpha and beta sequence abundances in each sample. The paper's data handling went like this. Decombinator V4 was used to annotate the V gene, J gene and CDR3 of the TCR sequences. Expanded TCRs were defined as changing significantly between any two time points under a Poisson model with p below 0.0001. TCR abundances were normalised to the total number of TCRs sequenced per sample and expressed as counts per million. MAIT TCRs were defined by TRAV1-2 paired with TRAJ12, TRAJ20 or TRAJ33, and iNKT TCRs by TRAV10 paired with TRAJ18. VDJdb, accessed on 1 November 2021, was searched for TCRs annotated for CMV, EBV and SARS-CoV-2, and TCRs annotated for more than one antigen were excluded. Using fastp trimming at Q25 and MiXCR clonotype assembly, TCRdb reanalyzed the public sequencing data and kept in-frame beta chains. Every CDR3 protein is listed once, alongside the most common genes and DNA of its rows. For this entry, the V and J calls and clone size follow TCRdb and not the study's own pipeline. In this sample the table shows 60,000 or so distinct CDR3 sequences, roughly 8.7% of which occur a single time. The ten largest clonotypes hold 3.5% to 5% of the sample.

The sample holds many counts of this clonotype. It lacks a known antigen. Per-base quality was not reported, and no clone a single base away is much larger than it. The study was a case-control design nested within a healthcare worker cohort in London, UK, with weekly nasopharyngeal swab PCR tests and blood sampling. Healthcare workers were enrolled in the week of the UK lockdown, from 23 to 31 March 2020, and were followed every week for up to roughly 16 weeks. What the study reported, not specific to this receptor: VDJdb matching was skewed toward anti-spike CD8 responses, so virus-specific expansions were likely underestimated and private and CD4 specificities were missed.

Sequences SEHNR (CDR1) and FQNEAQ (CDR2) are obtained from the germline V gene (reference sequence). V loses 5 bases of germline sequence and J loses 4 bases, and the interval between the two ends is 13 bases. Inclusive of the bounding cysteine and phenylalanine, the CDR3 is 14 residues long. This entry keeps only the CDR3 DNA: 42 bases, framed from base 1. The material was whole blood, obtained at baseline. The source of this sequence is an adult who was a healthcare worker with PCR-confirmed SARS-CoV-2 infection or an uninfected control (not recorded which). The chain couples TRBV7-9 to TRBJ2-3; a weak D assignment points to TRBD2 (6 bases agree). This receptor has the CDR3 CASSGLGGADTQYF. The base sequence is TGTGCCAGCAGCGGGCTGGGAGGCGCAGATACGCAGTATTTT.